This TCR beta chain was observed in a study of PD-1 blockade in classical Hodgkin lymphoma. Trimming took off 0 bases at V and 3 bases at J, with 15 bases between the two ends. This CDR3 has 17 residues. The germline V gene encodes CDR1 SGHRS and CDR2 YFSETQ. Exposure to brentuximab vedotin varied, and each patient had relapsed following autologous stem cell transplantation. Here immunoSEQ multiplex PCR was the method, and the copy in TCRdb shows in-frame clones only, minus some. The sample comprises more than 140,000 clones, under 85% of which are singletons, and 7.5% to 10% rests with the top ten. The clonotype was recovered from a human donor with classical Hodgkin lymphoma. The specimen was peripheral blood mononuclear cells (PBMCs), collected before the second cycle of nivolumab. The chain employs TRBV5-1 and TRBJ1-4; D remains ambiguous. The CDR3: CASSLEPPIGPNEKLFF. CDR3 DNA: TGCGCCAGCAGCTTGGAACCCCCAATTGGGCCTAATGAAAAACTGTTTTTT.